Given below is one T cell receptor beta chain in context. Its cognate antigen is unknown. The data originate from a study of CD8+ T cells in alopecia areata. About the research overall: Severity among treated patients was scored by the percentage of scalp area affected.

Overall study findings and caveats: Treatment with tofacitinib significantly lowered scalp clonality and reduced expanded CD8+ clones among the top 100.

RNA extraction was followed by reverse transcription into cDNA, which acted as the sequencing template. Sequencing was performed with immunoSEQ multiplex PCR; in TCRdb, only in-frame clones are kept and a portion is missing. The sample consists of about 140,000 clones, about 88% of them appearing once. Germline trimming cut 7 bases from V and 5 bases from J; bases unmatched to any gene: 11. Per germline, CDR1 SGHVS and CDR2 FNYEAQ. The CDR3 extends over 16 amino acids. Treatment reported: oral pan-JAK inhibitor, 5-10 mg twice daily. Collection of lesional scalp punch biopsies and peripheral blood was performed in alopecia areata patients.

The sequence was collected from a human donor with alopecia areata. J is TRBJ2-1 and V is TRBV7-6; 10 bases line up with TRBD1. The sample was CD8+ T cells sorted from blood, taken at week 4, from a patient treated with tofacitinib. CDR3 region: CASTSSPGQGHNEQFF. The CDR3 DNA sequence: TGTGCCAGCACCTCCTCGCCGGGACAGGGGCACAATGAGCAGTTCTTC.